Each of the 8 T cell receptor beta chains below was sequenced from the same sample in a study of blood T cell repertoires in COVID-19. TCRdb keeps only in-frame clones here, not all; method: immunoSEQ multiplex PCR. Of a few hundred thousand clones listed, over 75% are singletons. Sequencing used PBMCs or T cells enriched from blood (not recorded which). Every receptor here comes from a woman between 35 and 50 years old who had recovered from COVID-19.

The V call is TRBV7-8, the J call TRBJ2-7, with D possibly being TRBD1 (6 bases). CDR1 and CDR2 (germline): SGHVS, FQNEAQ. The CDR3 consists of 14 residues. The V and J ends lost 2 bases and 2 bases respectively, with 10 bases between them. The CDR3 reads CASSLQGNTYEQYF. Written as DNA, the CDR3 is TGTGCCAGCAGCTTACAGGGGAATACCTACGAGCAGTACTTC.

The genes are TRBV24-1 and TRBJ2-1; D unclear. The germline V and J ends were trimmed by 8 bases and 5 bases, with 15 bases remaining between them. Germline CDR1 and CDR2: KGHDR and SFDVKD. The CDR3 length is 14 residues. This CDR3 reads CATTATPSDNEQFF. For the CDR3, the DNA is TGTGCCACCACCGCGACTCCCTCGGACAATGAGCAGTTCTTC.

This chain links TRBV14 with TRBJ2-3; 7 bases fit TRBD2. There are 15 residues in the CDR3. CDR1 SGHDN and CDR2 FVKESK come from the germline V gene. V was clipped by 4 bases and J by 8 bases; unmatched bases: 12. CDR3 residues: CASSLMGGPSSTQYF. The DNA of the CDR3 is TGTGCCAGCAGCCTGATGGGAGGGCCCTCTAGTACGCAGTATTTT. The complete variable domain, with remaining parts taken from reference TRBV14 and TRBJ2-3, reads EAGVTQFPSHSVIEKGQTVTLRCDPISGHDNLYWYRRVMGKEIKFLLHFVKESKQDESGMPNNRFLAERTGGTYSTLKVQPAELEDSGVYFCASSLMGGPSSTQYFGPGTRLTVL.

This clone appeared a single time. The V gene is TRBV6-5, the J gene TRBJ2-7, with D maybe TRBD1 (6 bases). The germline V gene encodes CDR1 MNHEY and CDR2 SVGAGI. V was shortened by 0 bases and J by 2 bases, with 8 bases between the two germline ends. The CDR3 is made up of 14 amino acids. CDR3 sequence reads: CASSYSNRAYEQYF. The CDR3 DNA reads TGTGCCAGCAGTTACTCGAACAGGGCCTACGAGCAGTACTTC.

As concerns this clone: The sample holds other DNA sequences that translate to the same CDR3. The chain couples TRBV7-9 to TRBJ1-2; a possible D gene is TRBD1 (5 bases). V was clipped by 5 bases and J by 0 bases, with 7 bases between them. The germline gives CDR1 SEHNR, CDR2 FQNEAQ (reference sequence). The CDR3 sequence is 13 residues long. CDR3 in amino acids: CASSLTANYGYTF. As DNA, the CDR3 is TGTGCCAGCAGCCTGACAGCTAACTATGGCTACACCTTC.

This clone occurred once. This chain links TRBV10-3 with TRBJ1-2; 7 bases line up with TRBD1. From germline, CDR1 is ENHRY and CDR2 SYGVKD. CDR3 size: 15 residues. V trimming: 0 bases; J trimming: 3 bases; junction bases outside the gene matches: 4. The CDR3 reads CAISESTGLHYGYTF. In DNA, the CDR3 is TGTGCCATCAGTGAGTCGACAGGGTTGCACTATGGCTACACCTTC.

The chain has TRBV5-1 and TRBJ2-3; D is possibly TRBD2 (5 bases). The V gene's germline CDR1 is SGHRS and CDR2 YFSETQ. The CDR3 has 12 residues. The ends were cut back, 0 bases at V and 6 bases at J, with 5 bases in the middle. This CDR3 reads CASSLGGDTQYF. The CDR3 nucleotides read TGCGCCAGCAGCTTGGGAGGGGATACGCAGTATTTT.

The rearrangement joins TRBV12-5 to TRBJ2-3, with 10 bases fitting TRBD2. The CDR3 is 14 amino acids. V lost 8 bases to trimming and J lost 2 bases; unmatched junction nucleotides: 4. Germline V gene data show CDR1 as LGHNT and CDR2 as FRNRAP. The CDR3 DNA is TGTGCTAGTAGCGGGAGGGTGGTCACAGATACGCAGTATTTT. It is translated as CASSGRVVTDTQYF.